The T cell receptor (beta chain) under discussion was sequenced for a study of control samples from healthy donors and cancer patients. The CDR3 has 18 residues. The V and J ends lost 10 bases and 0 bases respectively, with 25 bases between them. The germline V gene encodes CDR1 SGHTA and CDR2 FQGTGA. Method: immunoSEQ multiplex PCR; TCRdb's copy keeps in-frame clones and lacks some. This sample carries around 41,000 clones, 94% of them seen once, and the ten largest clones take 20% to 30%. The TCR was taken from a man aged 60 to 69 in good health. V is TRBV7-3 and J is TRBJ1-5, with a tentative D call TRBD1 (5 bases). Sequencing was performed on blood. CDR3 nucleotide sequence: TGTGCCATTCATCCGCCCGGGTCGTTGGGGGATAGCAATCAGCCCCAGCATTTT. Protein: CAIHPPGSLGDSNQPQHF.